This is a list of T cell receptor beta chains from one sample in a study of T cells in Graves' hyperthyroidism and ophthalmopathy. TCRdb reanalysed the multiplex PCR reads using MiXCR and keeps one entry per CDR3 protein. The repertoire includes hundreds of thousands of distinct CDR3 sequences, around 13% of them detected once, and approximately 15% sits in the top ten. The source material was blood. These receptor sequences come from a woman in her 40s with Graves' hyperthyroidism. Each CDR3 is given with its conserved first and last residue. The D gene is left open where the match is weak. The size entry is marked missing in some rows and otherwise reads once, few, many or a size class.

many TRBJ2-3 - TRBV10-3 CAISGGLSTDTQYF TGTGCCATCAGTGGAGGCCTAAGCACAGATACGCAGTATTTT
- TRBJ2-7 TRBD1 TRBV5-5 CASSLTGEGYEQYF TGTGCCAGCAGCTTGACAGGGGAAGGCTACGAGCAGTACTTC
few TRBJ2-2 - TRBV28 CATRAGQSGGELFF TGTGCCACCAGGGCAGGCCAATCGGGGGGGGAGCTGTTTTTT
many TRBJ2-1 - TRBV7-2 CASSFEKSGPLGEQFF TGTGCCAGCAGCTTCGAAAAAAGCGGACCCTTGGGTGAGCAGTTCTTC
few TRBJ1-3 TRBD1 TRBV2 CASIETGGFSGNTIYF TGTGCCAGCATAGAGACAGGGGGATTCTCTGGAAACACCATATATTTT
many TRBJ2-6 - TRBV12-3/TRBV12-4 CASSLSFGGANVLTF TGTGCCAGCAGCCTGAGCTTCGGGGGGGCCAACGTCCTGACTTTC
- TRBJ2-7 - TRBV30 CTWRSGPWDYEQYF TGTACCTGGAGGTCCGGGCCCTGGGACTACGAGCAGTACTTC
once TRBJ1-6 - TRBV20-1 CSAKVQGLNNSPLHF TGCAGTGCAAAGGTGCAGGGGCTGAATAATTCACCCCTCCACTTT
many TRBJ2-1 TRBD2 TRBV3-1 CASKGAGGSYNEQFF TGTGCCAGCAAAGGAGCGGGAGGTTCCTACAATGAGCAGTTCTTC
- TRBJ1-1 - TRBV7-8 CASSRQADGSTEAFF TGTGCCAGCAGCCGGCAGGCGGATGGCAGCACTGAAGCTTTCTTT
many TRBJ2-7 TRBD1 TRBV5-1 CASRTGDISFNSYEQYF TGCGCCAGCAGGACAGGGGACATTTCCTTCAACTCCTACGAGCAGTACTTC
many TRBJ2-1 - TRBV11-2 CASSLVSHLYNEQFF TGTGCCAGCAGCTTAGTCTCTCACTTATACAATGAGCAGTTCTTC
many TRBJ1-5 - TRBV30 CAWSRARGMNQPQHF TGTGCCTGGAGTAGAGCTCGTGGAATGAATCAGCCCCAGCATTTT
- TRBJ2-2 TRBD1 TRBV19 CASSVTGTGNTGELFF TGTGCCAGTAGTGTTACCGGGACAGGGAACACCGGGGAGCTGTTTTTT
many TRBJ1-2 - TRBV7-9 CASSLDDSYGYTF TGTGCCAGCAGCTTAGATGACAGTTATGGCTACACCTTC
- TRBJ1-1 - TRBV29-1 CSVEDRLGTDLSF TGCAGCGTTGAAGATCGACTTGGGACGGATCTTTCTTTT
many TRBJ1-2 TRBD1 TRBV6-2/TRBV6-3 CASSPTGLYGYTF TGTGCCAGCAGTCCGACAGGGCTCTATGGCTACACCTTC
many TRBJ1-1 - TRBV7-9 CASSPHTPNTEAFF TGTGCCAGCAGTCCACATACCCCGAACACTGAAGCTTTCTTT
many TRBJ2-7 - TRBV7-9 CASSLAQRGRTYEQYF TGTGCCAGCAGCTTAGCGCAAAGGGGGAGGACCTACGAGCAGTACTTC
- TRBJ2-7 - TRBV20-1 CSARDGRSMSYEQYF TGCAGTGCTAGAGATGGCCGCAGCATGTCCTACGAGCAGTACTTC
many TRBJ2-7 - TRBV7-2 CASSPQDSSYEQYF TGTGCCAGCAGCCCGCAGGACAGTTCCTACGAGCAGTACTTC
- TRBJ2-7 - TRBV7-9 CASSLVLDRSYEQYF TGTGCCAGCAGCTTAGTCCTGGACCGTTCCTACGAGCAGTACTTC
many TRBJ1-2 - TRBV6-1 CATKGLRRQEGNGYTF TGTGCCACCAAAGGGTTAAGGCGACAGGAAGGGAATGGCTACACCTTC
- TRBJ1-1 - TRBV7-6 CASSIQGGNTEAFF TGTGCCAGCAGCATACAGGGAGGGAACACTGAAGCTTTCTTT
few TRBJ1-1 TRBD1 TRBV3-1 CASSRDRGLYTEAFF TGTGCCAGCAGCCGGGACAGGGGGTTGTACACTGAAGCTTTCTTT
many TRBJ2-5 - TRBV7-2 CASSLRQFWGETQYF TGTGCCAGCAGCTTAAGACAGTTTTGGGGAGAGACCCAGTACTTC
few TRBJ2-1 TRBD2 TRBV20-1 CSAVSGRAVNEQFF TGCAGTGCTGTTAGCGGGAGGGCCGTCAATGAGCAGTTCTTC
many TRBJ2-1 - TRBV6-1 CASSSRMEGVRDEQFF TGTGCCAGCAGTTCCCGGATGGAGGGAGTCAGGGATGAGCAGTTCTTC
few TRBJ2-1 - TRBV6-1 CATEGRAFNEQFF TGTGCCACCGAGGGCCGAGCGTTCAATGAGCAGTTCTTC
few TRBJ2-7 TRBD2 TRBV7-9 CASSQPRRTSGSLYEQYF TGTGCCAGCAGCCAGCCTCGTCGAACTAGCGGGAGTCTATACGAGCAGTACTTC
many TRBJ1-1 - TRBV29-1 CSANTLFGMNTEAFF TGCAGCGCTAACACCTTGTTCGGCATGAACACTGAAGCTTTCTTT
many TRBJ2-1 TRBD2 TRBV28 CASSLRASGRSRNNEQFF TGTGCCAGCAGTTTACGAGCTAGCGGGAGATCCAGAAACAATGAGCAGTTCTTC
many TRBJ1-1 TRBD1 TRBV5-1 CASSPDRVTTGTEAFF TGCGCCAGCAGCCCCGACAGGGTTACGACGGGAACTGAAGCTTTCTTT
- TRBJ2-1 - TRBV5-1 CASSESRDTLLSYNERFF TGCGCCAGCAGCGAGAGCCGGGATACTCTACTCTCCTACAATGAGCGGTTCTTC
many TRBJ1-1 TRBD1 TRBV12-3/TRBV12-4 CASSGTGGRTEAFF TGTGCCAGCAGCGGGACAGGGGGTCGGACTGAAGCTTTCTTT
- TRBJ2-7 TRBD1 TRBV29-1 CSVPGQGFQQYF TGCAGCGTGCCGGGACAGGGTTTTCAGCAGTACTTC
many TRBJ1-1 - TRBV19 CASSIGDRNTEAFF TGTGCCAGTAGTATCGGTGACCGGAACACTGAAGCTTTCTTT
few TRBJ2-1 TRBD2 TRBV7-9 CASSSSTGTNSSYNEQFF TGTGCCAGCAGCTCCTCGACCGGGACTAATAGCTCCTACAATGAGCAGTTCTTC
many TRBJ1-1 - TRBV19 CASSIFAGSMNTEAFF TGTGCCAGTAGTATATTCGCAGGGTCCATGAACACTGAAGCTTTCTTT
many TRBJ2-7 - TRBV18 CASSPRTYAYEQYF TGTGCCAGCTCACCAAGGACTTACGCCTACGAGCAGTACTTC
many TRBJ1-1 - TRBV15 CATSRDRKGTEAFF TGTGCCACCAGCAGAGATCGGAAAGGCACTGAAGCTTTCTTT
- TRBJ2-5 - TRBV18 CASSHGVDETQYF TGTGCCAGCTCACACGGGGTTGATGAGACCCAGTACTTC
many TRBJ2-7 TRBD1 TRBV28 CASSTDRDEQYF TGTGCCAGCAGTACGGACAGGGACGAGCAGTACTTC
many TRBJ2-2 TRBD1 TRBV5-1 CASSSSGTGLTGELFF TGCGCCAGCAGCTCGTCCGGGACAGGGTTGACCGGGGAGCTGTTTTTT
many TRBJ2-3 TRBD2 TRBV20-1 CSARRLADPSTDTQYF TGCAGTGCTAGGAGACTAGCGGACCCTAGCACAGATACGCAGTATTTT
- TRBJ2-2 TRBD1 TRBV19 CASSQPRQGNTGELFF TGTGCCAGTAGCCAACCCCGACAGGGGAACACCGGGGAGCTGTTTTTT
few TRBJ2-1 - TRBV29-1 CSVDLGASNYNEQFF TGCAGCGTTGATTTGGGAGCTAGTAACTACAATGAGCAGTTCTTC
- TRBJ2-5 - TRBV24-1 CATSDLNSGAETQYF TGTGCCACCAGTGATTTAAACAGTGGAGCCGAGACCCAGTACTTC
- TRBJ1-1 - TRBV18 CASSPRVFGGTTEAFF TGTGCCAGCTCACCAAGAGTATTCGGGGGCACCACTGAAGCTTTCTTT
many TRBJ2-7 - TRBV2 CASSYRQNEQYF TGTGCCAGCAGTTACAGGCAGAACGAGCAGTACTTC
few TRBJ2-1 TRBD1 TRBV29-1 CSGSGTGANEQFF TGCAGCGGGTCCGGGACAGGGGCTAATGAGCAGTTCTTC
many TRBJ2-7 TRBD1 TRBV28 CASSLGQARSYEQYF TGTGCCAGCAGTCTGGGACAGGCTAGGTCCTACGAGCAGTACTTC
many TRBJ2-7 - TRBV11-2 CASSLGFMELTYEQYF TGTGCCAGCAGCTTAGGCTTTATGGAATTGACCTACGAGCAGTACTTC
many TRBJ1-2 - TRBV18 CASSPPGGTSYGYTF TGTGCCAGCTCACCACCGGGGGGAACAAGCTATGGCTACACCTTC
few TRBJ1-5 - TRBV27 CASSLGPGWGNQPQHF TGTGCCAGCAGTTTAGGGCCAGGGTGGGGCAATCAGCCCCAGCATTTT
- TRBJ2-3 TRBD1 TRBV18 CASSPAVGTASTDTQYF TGTGCCAGCTCACCCGCAGTTGGGACAGCTAGCACAGATACGCAGTATTTT
many TRBJ1-2 TRBD1 TRBV2 CASPDRGDGYTF TGTGCCAGCCCGGACAGGGGAGATGGCTACACCTTC
many TRBJ1-5 - TRBV6-1 CASSEASGVGNQPQHF TGTGCCAGCAGTGAAGCGTCGGGGGTCGGCAATCAGCCCCAGCATTTT
few TRBJ1-3 TRBD1 TRBV6-1 CASRKGAGGNTIYF TGTGCCAGCAGGAAGGGGGCAGGTGGAAACACCATATATTTT